The 10 T cell receptor beta chains reported below all come from one sample, sequenced in a study of cytomegalovirus exposure and HLA in healthy donors. Both 60 Vbeta primers and 13 Jbeta primers went into the PCR. The data were produced by immunoSEQ multiplex PCR, yet TCRdb's version contains in-frame clones alone and is incomplete. This table has about 270,000 clones, just over 85% appearing once. The sequenced sample consisted of PBMCs. All receptors come from a man in his forties in good health and CMV-seropositive.

The CDR3 nucleotides are TGTGCCAGCAGCCCCGGACTCTCCGGGGAGCTGTTTTTT. Its protein is CASSPGLSGELFF. The chain carries TRBV7-9 and TRBJ2-2; perhaps TRBD2 as D (5 bases). This CDR3 region has 13 residues. Germline lookup yields CDR1 SEHNR and CDR2 FQNEAQ (reference sequence). V was clipped by 5 bases and J by 6 bases, with 10 bases between them. The full variable domain, with the rest looked up from reference TRBV7-9 and TRBJ2-2, is DTGVSQNPRHKITKRGQNVTFRCDPISEHNRLYWYRQTLGQGPEFLTYFQNEAQLEKSRLLSDRFSAERPKGSFSTLEIQRTEQGDSAMYLCASSPGLSGELFFGEGSRLTVL.

The chain has TRBV15 and TRBJ1-5; 8 positions match TRBD1. CDR3 length: 15 amino acids. Per the germline V gene, CDR1 is LNHNV and CDR2 is YYDKDF (reference sequence). The V gene end was trimmed by 5 bases and the J gene end by 0 bases; junction bases not matched to a gene: 3. CDR3 in DNA: TGTGCCACCAGCTCGGACAGGGCTAGCAATCAGCCCCAGCATTTT. It specifies CATSSDRASNQPQHF.

The V call is TRBV14, the J call TRBJ2-1; D is ambiguous. CDR1 is SGHDN, CDR2 FVKESK, per germline. The CDR3 is 14 residues long. The V end lost 3 bases, the J end lost 9 bases, and 15 bases lay between the germline ends. The CDR3, as DNA: TGTGCCAGCAGCCACCTCCCTCTTGAGATTGAGCAGTTCTTC. It codes for CASSHLPLEIEQFF.

This rearrangement joins TRBV29-1 to TRBJ2-1; TRBD2 matches at 8 bases. Per the germline V gene, CDR1 is SQVTM and CDR2 is ANQGSEA. The CDR3 covers 17 residues. The junction had 20 bases not matched to a gene; V was cut back by 5 bases and J by 8 bases. The CDR3 region is CSVLGVTFGRASDEQFF. For the CDR3, the DNA is TGCAGCGTTCTGGGGGTTACTTTCGGGAGGGCCAGCGATGAGCAGTTCTTC.

The sample holds one count of this clone. The chain links TRBV15 to TRBJ2-7, with D perhaps TRBD1 (6 bases). Trimming stripped 1 base from V and 2 bases from J, with 12 bases between. The CDR3 has 15 residues. The V gene's germline CDR1 is LNHNV and CDR2 YYDKDF (reference sequence). The CDR3 sequence is CATSRGSGAPYEQYF. CDR3 nucleotides: TGTGCCACCAGCAGAGGATCAGGGGCCCCCTACGAGCAGTACTTC.

The CDR3 sequence is CASSTPGGGEQYF. The CDR3 region has the DNA TGCGCCAGCAGCACCCCCGGGGGGGGAGAGCAGTACTTC. The chain joins TRBV5-1 to TRBJ2-7, with TRBD2 matching 8 bases. The V segment lost 4 bases and the J segment 7 bases; nucleotides outside the gene matches: 7. The CDR3 length is 13 residues. In germline, CDR1 is SGHRS, CDR2 YFSETQ.

The chain carries TRBV7-9 and TRBJ2-1; 7 nucleotides line up with TRBD2. This CDR3 contains 17 residues. In germline, CDR1 is SEHNR, CDR2 FQNEAQ (reference sequence). V gave up 2 bases and J gave up 0 bases; unmatched junction bases: 7. CDR3 sequence: CASSLLGSSGSYNEQFF. The CDR3 nucleotides are TGTGCCAGCAGCTTATTGGGCTCTAGCGGCTCCTACAATGAGCAGTTCTTC.

Points on this clone: Germline and junction disagree at one end, which may indicate a read error. V is TRBV28 and J is TRBJ1-5; 8 bases map to TRBD1. This CDR3 contains 18 residues. Germline assignment: CDR1 MDHEN and CDR2 SYDVKM. CDR3 region: CAGSLLGTGDYSNQPQHF. CDR3 DNA: TGTGCCGGCAGCCTCCTTGGGACAGGAGACTATAGCAATCAGCCCCAGCATTTT.

In its sample, this clone was seen a few times. V usage is TRBV27 and J usage is TRBJ1-2, with D perhaps TRBD1 (6 bases). Germline CDR1 is MNHEY and CDR2 is SMNVEV (reference sequence). The CDR3 totals 12 residues. Trimming pared 6 bases from V and 6 bases from J, leaving 11 bases between. CDR3: CASSQTGNGYTF. CDR3 nucleotides: TGTGCCAGCAGCCAAACAGGGAATGGCTACACCTTC.

The rearrangement uses TRBV28 and TRBJ1-1; TRBD1 matches 7 bases. This CDR3 spans 13 amino acids. In germline, CDR1 is MDHEN, CDR2 SYDVKM. The junction had 10 bases not matched to a gene; V was cut back by 7 bases and J by 8 bases. The CDR3 protein is CASTPGGRLEAFF. Written as DNA, the CDR3 is TGTGCCAGCACCCCAGGGGGACGCCTCGAAGCTTTCTTT.